This TCR beta chain was sequenced during a study of radiotherapy plus CTLA-4 blockade in lung cancer. TCRdb keeps only in-frame clones here, not all; method: immunoSEQ multiplex PCR. Here the sample spans roughly 50,000 clones, more than 65% being singletons. There are 15 residues in the CDR3. Germline assignment: CDR1 MNHEY and CDR2 SVGAGI. Deletions cut 0 bases from V and 8 bases from J, with 13 bases between. Comment on this clone: Its antigen is still unknown.

Whole-study results and caveats: In blood, TCR clones derived from the tumor expanded after radiotherapy plus ipilimumab.

Patients in the study, people with chemo-refractory metastatic non-small-cell lung cancer, received focal radiation plus ipilimumab CTLA-4 blockade. The genes are TRBV6-5 and TRBJ1-4; D unresolved. The receptor comes from a human donor with non-small cell lung cancer who had a partial response to radiotherapy plus ipilimumab. Specimen: peripheral blood, collected from a patient treated with radiotherapy plus ipilimumab. CDR3 sequence reads: CASSYSNGVGEKLFF. The DNA for the CDR3 is TGTGCCAGCAGTTACTCGAACGGGGTCGGGGAAAAACTGTTTTTT.